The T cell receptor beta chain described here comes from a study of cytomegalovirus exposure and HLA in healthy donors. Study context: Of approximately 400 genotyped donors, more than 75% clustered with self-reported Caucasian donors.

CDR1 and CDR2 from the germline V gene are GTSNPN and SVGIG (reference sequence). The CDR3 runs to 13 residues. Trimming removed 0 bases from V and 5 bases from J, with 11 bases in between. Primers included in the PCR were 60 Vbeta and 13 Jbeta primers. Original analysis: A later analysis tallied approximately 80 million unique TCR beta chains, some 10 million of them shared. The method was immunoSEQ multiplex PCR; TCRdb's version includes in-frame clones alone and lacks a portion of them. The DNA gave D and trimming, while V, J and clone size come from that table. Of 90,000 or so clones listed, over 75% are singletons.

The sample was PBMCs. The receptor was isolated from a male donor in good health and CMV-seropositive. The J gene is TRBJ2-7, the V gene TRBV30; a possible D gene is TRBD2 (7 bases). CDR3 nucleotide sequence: TGTGCCTGGAGTGTGGGGGGGCTGAACGAGCAGTACTTC. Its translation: CAWSVGGLNEQYF.